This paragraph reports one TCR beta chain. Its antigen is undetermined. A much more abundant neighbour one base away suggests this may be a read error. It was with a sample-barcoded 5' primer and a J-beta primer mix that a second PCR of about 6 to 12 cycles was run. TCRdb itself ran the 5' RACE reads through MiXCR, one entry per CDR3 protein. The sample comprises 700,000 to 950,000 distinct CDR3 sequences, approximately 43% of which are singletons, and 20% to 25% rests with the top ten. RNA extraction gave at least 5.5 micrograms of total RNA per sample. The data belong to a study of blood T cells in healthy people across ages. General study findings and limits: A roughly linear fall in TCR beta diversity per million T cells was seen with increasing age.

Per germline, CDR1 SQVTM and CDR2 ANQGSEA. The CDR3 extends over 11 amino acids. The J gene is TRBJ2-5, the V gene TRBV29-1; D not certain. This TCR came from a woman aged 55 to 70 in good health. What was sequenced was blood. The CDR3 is CNAISQETQYF. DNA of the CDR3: TGCAACGCTATTAGCCAAGAGACCCAGTACTTC.